This TCR beta chain was identified during a study of tissue T cells after allogeneic stem cell transplantation. Relative to its sample, this clone is medium-sized (0.01 to 0.1%). No antigen is known for it. The gene names given are mouse names. Sequencing ends 1 residue short of the CDR3 end; the germline J gene provides the rest. Study outcomes and limitations: Anatomically similar tissues had similar TCR repertoires within each patient.

Profiling relied on immunoSEQ multiplex PCR, and the TCRdb table lists in-frame clones only, not all of them. The sample holds approximately 1,900 clones; 49% are singletons and the top ten take roughly a third. The germline gives CDR1 LGHDT, CDR2 YNNKQL (reference sequence). CDR3 size: 13 residues. V dropped 4 bases and J dropped 1 base, with 4 bases sitting between them. Time point denoted: mouse harvest day 14 after allogeneic transplant. Mouse grafts combined 10^7 T-cell-depleted bone marrow cells with 10^6 splenic CD5+ T cells. This rearrangement joins TRBV4 to TRBJ2-2; D gene ambiguous. The sequence was obtained from a female BALB/c mouse given C57BL/6 T cells with graft-versus-host disease after an allogeneic hematopoietic cell transplant. The material sequenced was blood. This CDR3 is CASSWVNTGQLYF. The DNA read from the CDR3 is TGTGCCAGCAGCTGGGTAAACACCGGGCAGCTCTAC.